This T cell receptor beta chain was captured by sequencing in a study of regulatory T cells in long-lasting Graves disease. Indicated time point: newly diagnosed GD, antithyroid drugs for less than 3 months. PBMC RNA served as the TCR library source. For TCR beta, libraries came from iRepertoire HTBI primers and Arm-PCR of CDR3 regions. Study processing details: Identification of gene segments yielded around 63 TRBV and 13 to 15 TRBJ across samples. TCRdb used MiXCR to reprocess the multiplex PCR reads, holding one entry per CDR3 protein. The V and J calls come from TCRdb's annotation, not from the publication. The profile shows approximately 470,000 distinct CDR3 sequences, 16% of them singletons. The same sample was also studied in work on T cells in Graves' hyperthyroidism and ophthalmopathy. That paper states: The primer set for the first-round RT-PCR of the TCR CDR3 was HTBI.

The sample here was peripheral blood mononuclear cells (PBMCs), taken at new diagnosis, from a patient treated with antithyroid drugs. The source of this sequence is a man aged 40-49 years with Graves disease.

The CDR3 here is CSAGTSTYEQYF. The CDR3 region has the DNA TGCAGTGCTGGAACTTCGACCTACGAGCAGTACTTC. The V call is TRBV20-1, the J call TRBJ2-7, with unresolved D. The CDR3 contains 12 residues. The germline gives CDR1 DFQATT, CDR2 SNEGSKA (reference sequence). V dropped 5 bases and J dropped 2 bases, with 10 bases sitting between them.